Reported below is one T cell receptor (beta chain). Its specificity is not known. This sample was included in a study of shared clonotypes between healthy human individuals. Broader study findings: Shared clonotypes across all four donors exceeded non-shared ones in generation probability. Blood was the sole source, and tissue repertoires probably differ.

The ends lost 6 bases at V and 3 bases at J; junction bases unmatched: 4. The V gene's germline CDR1 is SGHAT and CDR2 FQNNGV. This CDR3 comprises 13 residues. The assay was immunoSEQ multiplex PCR, and TCRdb's table has in-frame clones only and misses some. The sample lists 2 million to 2.5 million clones, 90% to 95% occurring once. The source material was naive CD4+ T cells sorted from blood. Subset indicated: CD45RA+ positively selected. The TCR was taken from a man between 18 and 29 years old in good health. The chain recombines TRBV11-2 with TRBJ1-1; 7 bases line up with TRBD1. The DNA for the CDR3 is TGTGCCAGCAGTCAGGGGGTGGACACTGAAGCTTTCTTT. Residues: CASSQGVDTEAFF.